This is a list of T cell receptor beta chains from one sample in a study of T cells after yellow fever vaccination. Each CDR3 protein is one row after TCRdb ran MiXCR on the 5' RACE reads. In the table there are around 120,000 distinct CDR3 sequences, 12% to 15% of which are singletons. The sequenced sample was CD8+ T cells sorted from PBMCs, obtained 5 days after the yellow fever booster vaccination. These receptors were taken from a man aged 18 to 30 who received the YFV17D yellow fever vaccine. Each CDR3 is given with its conserved first and last residue. A D gene is named only where the DNA matches it firmly. Not every row has a clone size; where given, it reads once, few, many or a size class.

clone_size j_call v_call d_call cdr3_nt cdr3_aa
- TRBJ1-4 TRBV4-2 - TGTGCCAGCAGCCAAGAACAAACAGGGTGGATTGAAAAACTGTTTTTT CASSQEQTGWIEKLFF
once TRBJ1-1 TRBV27 - TGTGCCAGCAGTTTTGGGGGGGCTAACACTGAAGCTTCCTTT CASSFGGANTEASF
few TRBJ2-3 TRBV7-2 TRBD1 TGTGCCAGCAGCTTGCAGGACAGGGGGCGTGATACGCAGTATTTT CASSLQDRGRDTQYF
- TRBJ2-1 TRBV4-3 TRBD1 TGCGCCAGCAGCCAAGATGGTGGGACAGGGGCCCGCAATGAGCAGTTCTTC CASSQDGGTGARNEQFF
- TRBJ1-2 TRBV6-5 - TGTGCCAGCAGTCTGACAGGACTTAACTATGGCTACACCTTC CASSLTGLNYGYTF
- TRBJ2-3 TRBV7-3 TRBD2 TGTGCCAGCAGCTTCCGAGGACTAGCAGGGGATACGCAGTATTTT CASSFRGLAGDTQYF
- TRBJ2-4 TRBV15 - TGTGCCACCTGCGACCCTCCCTCCGGCATTCAGTACTTC CATCDPPSGIQYF
- TRBJ2-1 TRBV10-3 TRBD2 TGTGCCATCAGATCCGGGGGGGACTCCTACAATGAGCAGTTCTTC CAIRSGGDSYNEQFF
few TRBJ2-5 TRBV7-7 - TGTGCTAGCAGCGCCAATCCCTCGTCAGCGGAGACCCAGTACTTC CASSANPSSAETQYF
- TRBJ2-3 TRBV20-1 TRBD2 TGCAGTGCTAGCTCTAGCGGGGGGCACTACACAGATACGCAGTATTTT CSASSSGGHYTDTQYF
- TRBJ2-2 TRBV4-2 TRBD2 TGTGCCAGCAGTGGGACTAGCGGGACCCTTGGGACCGGGGAGCTGTTTTTT CASSGTSGTLGTGELFF
- TRBJ2-1 TRBV6-5 TRBD2 TGTGCCAGCATGCCTCTAGCGGGGGGTATCAATGAGCAGTTCTTC CASMPLAGGINEQFF
few TRBJ1-1 TRBV9 - TGTGCCAGCAGCGTAGTGGCAGGTCGAGAAGCTTTCTTT CASSVVAGREAFF
- TRBJ1-4 TRBV11-2 - TGTGCCAGCAGCTTACTCACCTGGACTAATGAAAAACTGTTTTTT CASSLLTWTNEKLFF
few TRBJ1-1 TRBV6-1 - TGTGCCAGCAGTGAAGCTTCTGGCAGTTACACTGAAGCTTTCTTT CASSEASGSYTEAFF
few TRBJ2-2 TRBV24-1 - TGTGCCACCAGTGATTCAGGAATGAACACCGGGGAGCTGTTTTTT CATSDSGMNTGELFF
few TRBJ2-5 TRBV12-3/TRBV12-4 - TGTGCCAGCAGTTTCAGAGCCGAAGAGACCCAGTACTTC CASSFRAEETQYF